This T cell receptor (beta chain) appears in the sequencing data of a study of CD8+ T cells in alopecia areata. cDNA reverse transcribed from extracted RNA served as the sequencing template. TCRdb keeps only in-frame clones here, not all; method: immunoSEQ multiplex PCR. The data contain 60,000 to 65,000 clones, about 40% of them seen just once; the ten biggest clones take up roughly half. V was pared by 9 bases and J by 4 bases, with 12 bases between. Germline V lookup: CDR1 SEHNR, CDR2 FQNEAQ (reference sequence). This CDR3 comprises 12 residues. This clone was seen a few times. V gene TRBV7-9 combines with J gene TRBJ1-1; the D is unclear. The sequenced material came from NKG2D-low CD8+ T cells sorted from blood. This receptor was obtained from a human donor with alopecia areata. Here the CDR3 reads CASSERGTEAFF. For the CDR3, the DNA is TGTGCCAGTAGCGAGCGAGGCACTGAAGCTTTCTTT.